These T cell receptor beta chains were read from a single sample in a study of T cells in Graves' hyperthyroidism and ophthalmopathy. MiXCR was run by TCRdb on the multiplex PCR reads, yielding one entry per CDR3 protein. This sample yields approximately 380,000 distinct CDR3 sequences, of which about 14% are seen a single time; 25% to 30% belongs to the top ten. Sample: blood. These receptors originate from a man aged 45 to 65 with Graves' ophthalmopathy. Both conserved end residues are part of each CDR3. Each record gives: V gene, J gene, CDR3 length, CDR3 protein.

>TRBV20-1|TRBJ1-1|15
CSASGVVLGNTEAFF
>TRBV4-2|TRBJ2-7|16
CASSHGSSGASYEQYF
>TRBV11-2|TRBJ2-7|14
CASSLPNPPYEQYF
>TRBV4-2|TRBJ2-3|17
CASSQEGTSGATDTQYF
>TRBV11-3|TRBJ2-7|16
CASSPGGLAGSYEQYF
>TRBV13|TRBJ2-7|13
CASGRPGEGEQYF
>TRBV11-3|TRBJ2-3|15
CASSNRGGEPDTQYF
>TRBV7-2|TRBJ2-1|16
CASSLSPARRYNEQFF
>TRBV7-6|TRBJ2-7|16
CASSLLGGVGSYEQYF
>TRBV12-3/TRBV12-4|TRBJ1-1|13
CANSLASNTEAFF
>TRBV29-1|TRBJ2-1|13
CSVEDRTHNEQFF
>TRBV5-1|TRBJ2-5|12
CASSLDSETQYF
>TRBV4-2|TRBJ2-5|14
CASSQVVAQETQYF
>TRBV12-5|TRBJ2-7|14
CASLQGQGDYEQYF
>TRBV7-9|TRBJ1-2|12
CASRPGQAVYTF
>TRBV29-1|TRBJ2-1|17
CSVEDLGTSGAYNEQFF